This T cell receptor (beta chain) was sequenced for a study of identical twins. All donors were healthy Caucasians. With 6 bases clipped from V and 1 base from J, the junction kept 10 bases outside the gene matches. The length of the CDR3 is 18 residues. Germline CDR1 is MNHNS and CDR2 is SASEGT. TCRdb re-analysed the 5' RACE reads in MiXCR, keeping a single row per CDR3 protein. The table lists 1.5 million to 2 million distinct CDR3 sequences, about 30% of them singletons. This TCR came from a newborn girl in good health. J is TRBJ2-3 and V is TRBV6-1; 13 nucleotides match TRBD2. The sequenced material came from cord blood. The CDR3 is CASSPYTSGRAGTDTQYF. CDR3 sequence (DNA): TGTGCCAGCAGCCCCTATACTAGCGGGAGGGCCGGCACAGATACGCAGTATTTT.